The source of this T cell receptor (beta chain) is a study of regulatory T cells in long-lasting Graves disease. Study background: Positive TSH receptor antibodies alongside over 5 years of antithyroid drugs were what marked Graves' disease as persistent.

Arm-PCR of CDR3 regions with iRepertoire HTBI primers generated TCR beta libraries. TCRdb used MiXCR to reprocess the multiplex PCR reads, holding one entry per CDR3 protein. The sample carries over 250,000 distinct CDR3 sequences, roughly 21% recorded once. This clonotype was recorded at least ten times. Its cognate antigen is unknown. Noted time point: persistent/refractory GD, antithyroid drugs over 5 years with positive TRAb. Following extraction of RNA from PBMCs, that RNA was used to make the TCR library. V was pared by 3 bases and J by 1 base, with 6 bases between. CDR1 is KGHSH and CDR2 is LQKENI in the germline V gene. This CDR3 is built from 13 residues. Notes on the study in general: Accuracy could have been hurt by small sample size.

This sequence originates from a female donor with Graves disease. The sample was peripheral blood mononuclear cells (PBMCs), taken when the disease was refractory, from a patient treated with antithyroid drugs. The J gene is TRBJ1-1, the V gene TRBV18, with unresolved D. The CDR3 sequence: CASSPVANTEAFF. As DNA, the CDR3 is TGTGCCAGCTCACCCGTAGCGAACACTGAAGCTTTCTTT.